The 25 T cell receptor beta chains in this list originate from one sample, sequenced in a study of PD-1 blockade in classical Hodgkin lymphoma. The time point here: cycle 4 day 1 (C4D1), after less than 7 weeks of nivolumab. All the patients suffered relapse after autologous stem cell transplantation, and brentuximab vedotin exposure differed. The assay was immunoSEQ multiplex PCR, and TCRdb's table has in-frame clones only and misses some. The data show around 25,000 clones, roughly 90% seen once. This specimen was peripheral blood mononuclear cells (PBMCs), taken before the fourth cycle of nivolumab. The receptors here all came from a human donor with classical Hodgkin lymphoma.

The chain joins TRBV5-1 to TRBJ1-1; D is ambiguous. Trimming removed 3 bases from V and 0 bases from J, with 12 bases in between. Germline values: CDR1 SGHRS, CDR2 YFSETQ. The CDR3 consists of 15 residues. As DNA, the CDR3 is TGCGCCAGCAGCTCAGTCCCTGGCATGAACACTGAAGCTTTCTTT. This sequence encodes CASSSVPGMNTEAFF.

The table lists this clone with a count of one. The V call is TRBV6-5, the J call TRBJ2-3, with D uncertain. V was cut by 2 bases and J by 2 bases, with 8 bases left in between. Germline V gene data show CDR1 as MNHEY and CDR2 as SVGAGI. The CDR3 loop spans 14 amino acids. DNA for the CDR3: TGTGCCAGCAGTTACCTGCGACTCACAGATACGCAGTATTTT. Its translation: CASSYLRLTDTQYF.

The V gene is TRBV12-1, the J gene TRBJ2-7; the D call of TRBD2 is as the table states it, not checked on the DNA. TRBV12-1 represents a pseudogene. The CDR3 length is 17 residues. The CDR3 spells CASSLTSLAGGFYEQYF. In nucleotides, the CDR3 is TGTGCCAGCAGCCTCACTTCACTAGCGGGAGGGTTCTACGAGCAGTACTTC.

The V and J genes are TRBV19 and TRBJ2-7; a weak D match, TRBD1 (5 bases). The V and J ends lost 6 bases and 0 bases respectively, with 9 bases between them. The CDR3 sequence is 13 residues long. The germline gives CDR1 LNHDA, CDR2 SQIVND (reference sequence). CDR3 sequence (DNA): TGTGCCAGTAGACTGGGGCACTCCTACGAGCAGTACTTC. Its translation is CASRLGHSYEQYF.

This clone was found once. This chain uses TRBV21-1 with TRBJ2-7; the listed D gene, TRBD1, was not tested against the DNA. TRBV21-1 is deemed a pseudogene. This CDR3 spans 15 amino acids. The CDR3 protein is CASSKASGQSYEQYF. CDR3 nucleotides: TGTGCCAGCAGCAAAGCGAGTGGACAGAGCTACGAGCAGTACTTC.

The chain uses TRBV2 and TRBJ2-7; D unclear. The germline CDR1 and CDR2 sequences are SNHLY and FYNNEI. CDR3 size: 13 residues. V lost 3 bases and J 9 bases, leaving 15 bases between the germline ends. The CDR3 nucleotides are TGTGCCAGCAGTGACGGTGATGAGATTGGGCAGTACTTC. Amino acids: CASSDGDEIGQYF.

This clone was recorded once. The chain carries TRBV11-2 and TRBJ2-3; 9 bases are a match to TRBD2. Trimming at V came to 1 base and at J to 8 bases, leaving 7 bases not matched to a gene. The CDR3 extends over 15 amino acids. The germline gives CDR1 SGHAT, CDR2 FQNNGV. In DNA form, the CDR3 reads TGTGCCAGCAGCTTAGTGGCGGGAGGGCCGGGTACGCAGTATTTT. Translated: CASSLVAGGPGTQYF.

This chain joins TRBV7-9 and TRBJ2-7; 12 bases fit TRBD1. With V trimmed by 5 bases and J by 7 bases, 12 bases remained unmatched. CDR1 SEHNR and CDR2 FQNEAQ come from the germline V gene (reference sequence). The CDR3 runs 16 residues. As DNA, the CDR3 is TGTGCCAGCAGCCCGGGACAGGGGGCGCTTACGAGGGAGCAGTACTTC. It is translated as CASSPGQGALTREQYF.

The chain recombines TRBV7-9 with TRBJ1-5; 11 nucleotides line up with TRBD1. With V trimmed by 5 bases and J by 6 bases, 3 bases remained unmatched. Looked up from germline, CDR1 is SEHNR and CDR2 is FQNEAQ (reference sequence). CDR3 size: 14 residues. CDR3 loop: CASSRTGGPQPQHF. DNA for the CDR3: TGTGCCAGCAGCCGGACAGGGGGCCCTCAGCCCCAGCATTTT.

This clone was observed once. The chain is built from TRBV5-1 and TRBJ1-1; TRBD1 agrees at 7 bases. Looked up from germline, CDR1 is SGHRS and CDR2 is YFSETQ. There are 15 residues in the CDR3. The junction had 5 bases not matched to a gene; V was cut back by 2 bases and J by 1 base. The CDR3 spells CASSFTGVSNTEAFF. The CDR3 bases are TGCGCCAGCAGCTTCACAGGGGTTTCGAACACTGAAGCTTTCTTT.

This chain links TRBV30 with TRBJ2-3; possibly TRBD1 or TRBD2 for D (5 bases each). The CDR3 has 13 residues. Trimming took 3 bases from V and 3 from J, leaving 10 bases between them. Germline V gives CDR1 GTSNPN, CDR2 SVGIG (reference sequence). CDR3 loop: CAWRFEGTDTQYF. CDR3 nucleotides: TGTGCCTGGAGGTTCGAGGGGACAGATACGCAGTATTTT.

This clone was detected a few times. The DNA of the CDR3 is TGTGCCAGCAGTTGGAGGCAGGGGTACGATGAGCAGTTCTTC. Protein product: CASSWRQGYDEQFF. The rearrangement links TRBV27 to TRBJ2-1, with D possibly TRBD1 on 6 matching bases. CDR3 length equals 14 residues. Germline lookup yields CDR1 MNHEY and CDR2 SMNVEV (reference sequence). V gave up 4 bases and J gave up 8 bases, with 15 bases separating them.

This chain joins TRBV25-1 and TRBJ2-2; D uncertain. CDR3 length equals 13 residues. The germline V gene encodes CDR1 MGHDK and CDR2 SYGVNS. The germline V and J ends were trimmed by 6 bases and 1 base, with 6 bases remaining between them. Here the CDR3 reads CASRTGNTGELFF. The DNA for the CDR3 is TGTGCCAGCAGGACTGGGAACACCGGGGAGCTGTTTTTT.

The gene calls are TRBV19 and TRBJ1-1, with D tentatively TRBD1 (5 bases). CDR1 and CDR2 (germline): LNHDA, SQIVND (reference sequence). V was shortened by 5 bases and J by 0 bases, with 10 bases between the two germline ends. The CDR3 runs to 14 residues. CDR3 nucleotide sequence: TGTGCCAGTAGTCTAGGGGCACTGAACACTGAAGCTTTCTTT. This encodes CASSLGALNTEAFF.

The CDR3 region has the DNA TGTGCCAGCAGTTACTCAGGGGGGGCGGCTGAAGCTTTCTTT. Translating gives CASSYSGGAAEAFF. The rearrangement links TRBV6-5 to TRBJ1-1; a possible D gene is TRBD1 (6 bases). Germline CDR1 and CDR2: MNHEY and SVGAGI. CDR3 length: 14 residues. V was trimmed by 0 bases and J by 6 bases, leaving 11 bases between them.

The chain couples TRBV2 to TRBJ1-4; D not resolved. The CDR3 is 13 amino acids. Germline assignment: CDR1 SNHLY and CDR2 FYNNEI. Trimming left V 6 bases short and J 4 bases short, with 9 bases between. DNA for the CDR3: TGTGCCAGCAGACTGGGCCTTAATGAAAAACTGTTTTTT. Amino acids: CASRLGLNEKLFF.

V gene TRBV4-2 combines with J gene TRBJ1-2; TRBD1 is a possible D gene (6 bases). Germline V gene data show CDR1 as LGHNA and CDR2 as YNFKEQ. This CDR3 is built from 16 residues. Trimming stripped 0 bases from V and 3 bases from J, with 14 bases between. CDR3 nucleotides: TGTGCCAGCAGCCAAGATGGGGGCAGTAAATACTATGGCTACACCTTC. Its translation is CASSQDGGSKYYGYTF.

The chain recombines TRBV30 with TRBJ2-2; D ambiguous. The germline gives CDR1 GTSNPN, CDR2 SVGIG (reference sequence). V was shortened by 5 bases and J by 4 bases, with 11 bases between the two germline ends. The CDR3 runs 13 residues. CDR3 loop: CAWLSTSTGELFF. CDR3 nucleotide sequence: TGTGCCTGGCTCTCGACGAGCACCGGGGAGCTGTTTTTT.

This clone was counted a single time. The J gene is TRBJ2-3, the V gene TRBV29-1, with D unclear. Germline-derived CDR1 and CDR2 are SQVTM and ANQGSEA. The CDR3 runs 12 residues. V was shortened by 6 bases and J by 0 bases, with 7 bases between the two germline ends. DNA for the CDR3: TGCAGCGTATTAGGAAGCACAGATACGCAGTATTTT. Translated: CSVLGSTDTQYF.

The rearrangement joins TRBV6-1 to TRBJ1-5; TRBD1 aligns across 10 bases. Germline lookup yields CDR1 MNHNS and CDR2 SASEGT. The length of the CDR3 is 15 residues. The junction had 1 base not matched to a gene; V was cut back by 4 bases and J by 1 base. The CDR3 DNA sequence: TGTGCCAGCAGTGCGGGACAGGGGAGCAATCAGCCCCAGCATTTT. Its protein product is CASSAGQGSNQPQHF.

V usage is TRBV19 and J usage is TRBJ1-1; D not certain. V shed 5 bases and J shed 0 bases, with 7 bases lying between them. The CDR3 is 13 amino acids. Germline-derived CDR1 and CDR2 are LNHDA and SQIVND (reference sequence). Here the CDR3 DNA reads TGTGCCAGTAGTGCCGGGATGAACACTGAAGCTTTCTTT. This encodes CASSAGMNTEAFF. The variable domain in full, completed from reference TRBV19 and TRBJ1-1, reads DGGITQSPKYLFRKEGQNVTLSCEQNLNHDAMYWYRQDPGQGLRLIYYSQIVNDFQKGDIAEGYSVSREKKESFPLTVTSAQKNPTAFYLCASSAGMNTEAFFGQGTRLTVV.

This chain joins TRBV25-1 and TRBJ1-4; a weak D match, TRBD1 (5 bases). The CDR3 contains 13 residues. From germline, CDR1 is MGHDK and CDR2 SYGVNS. V was cut by 10 bases and J by 6 bases, with 15 bases left in between. The chain's CDR3 is CATSTGVDEKLFF. CDR3 sequence (DNA): TGTGCCACTTCGACGGGGGTGGATGAAAAACTGTTTTTT.

Here the CDR3 DNA reads TGTGCCAGCAGCCTCAAAGGAGGGTATGGGCAGCCCCAGCATTTT. Translated: CASSLKGGYGQPQHF. This rearrangement joins TRBV7-3 to TRBJ1-5; D is undetermined. Per the germline V gene, CDR1 is SGHTA and CDR2 is FQGTGA. V was pared by 5 bases and J by 7 bases, with 18 bases between. The CDR3 is 15 amino acids.

V is TRBV6-1 and J is TRBJ1-1; D call uncertain. Deletions cut 1 base from V and 7 bases from J, with 10 bases between. There are 13 residues in the CDR3. Germline V lookup: CDR1 MNHNS, CDR2 SASEGT. CDR3 bases: TGTGCCAGCAGTGAAGAGGTGAGGAGTGAAGCTTTCTTT. This translates into CASSEEVRSEAFF.

CDR3 DNA sequence: TGTGCCAGTAGCAGAAGATCCCTCTACGAGCAGTACTTC. Its translation: CASSRRSLYEQYF. The J gene is TRBJ2-7, the V gene TRBV19; unclear D gene. Germline V gene sequence: CDR1 LNHDA, CDR2 SQIVND (reference sequence). This CDR3 region has 13 residues. Between the trimmed V and J ends, which lost 6 bases and 3 bases, there was a span of 12 bases.